The 28 T cell receptor beta chains given below trace back to one sample, sequenced in a study of CD8 T cells in ankylosing spondylitis. Study results and limitations: Ankylosing spondylitis blood appeared to carry a characteristic TCR beta motif of under ten highly homologous variants.

The antigens of these receptors remain unknown. TCRdb re-derived calls from the 5' RACE reads in MiXCR, one entry per CDR3 protein. The sample shows 400,000 to 450,000 distinct CDR3 sequences, about a sixth of them seen only once. Sequencing was done on a sample of blood, either unsorted or a sorted T cell fraction (not recorded which). The receptors derive from a male donor with ankylosing spondylitis.

V usage is TRBV24-1 and J usage is TRBJ2-7, with 9 bases that match TRBD1. This CDR3 region has 15 residues. V trimming: 3 bases; J trimming: 3 bases; junction bases outside the gene matches: 5. Germline lookup yields CDR1 KGHDR and CDR2 SFDVKD. The CDR3 region is CATSDTGQGGYEQYF. CDR3 DNA: TGTGCCACCAGTGATACGGGACAGGGAGGCTACGAGCAGTACTTC.

The rearrangement links TRBV5-6 to TRBJ2-1; D possibly corresponds to TRBD2 (5 bases). The V end lost 10 bases, the J end lost 0 bases, and 11 bases lay between the germline ends. The CDR3 consists of 13 residues. Germline lookup yields CDR1 SGHDT and CDR2 YYEEEE. CDR3 nucleotide sequence: TGTGCCGGCGGGTCGAGCTCCTACAATGAGCAGTTCTTC. It translates to CAGGSSSYNEQFF. The whole variable domain, filled in from reference TRBV5-6 and TRBJ2-1, reads DAGVTQSPTHLIKTRGQQVTLRCSPKSGHDTVSWYQQALGQGPQFIFQYYEEEERQRGNFPDRFSGHQFPNYSSELNVNALLLGDSALYLCAGGSSSYNEQFFGPGTRLTVL.

The chain links TRBV29-1 to TRBJ1-5; no clear D. Germline V gives CDR1 SQVTM, CDR2 ANQGSEA. The CDR3 is 13 amino acids. V shed 6 bases and J shed 6 bases, with 15 bases lying between them. CDR3 loop: CSVRPQAGQPQHF. The CDR3 region has the DNA TGCAGCGTCCGGCCGCAGGCCGGTCAGCCCCAGCATTTT.

The sample holds a few counts of this clonotype. The genes are TRBV6-4 and TRBJ2-7; 10 bases match TRBD2. The CDR3 covers 21 residues. Germline trimming cut 1 base from V and 2 bases from J; bases unmatched to any gene: 20. Germline loops: CDR1 MRHNA, CDR2 SNTAGT. The DNA for the CDR3 is TGTGCCAGCAGTGACTTGAACTATCCCGGGACTAGCGAAAGTAGTGCCTACGAGCAGTACTTC. Its translation: CASSDLNYPGTSESSAYEQYF.

V is TRBV29-1 and J is TRBJ1-3, with D possibly being TRBD1 (5 bases). This CDR3 region has 14 residues. Germline values: CDR1 SQVTM, CDR2 ANQGSEA. V was pared by 2 bases and J by 1 base, with 9 bases between. The CDR3 region is CSVEHPGSGNTIYF. CDR3 bases: TGCAGCGTTGAACACCCAGGGTCTGGAAACACCATATATTTT.

This clonotype was found a few times. The chain carries TRBV10-1 and TRBJ2-3, with D uncertain. CDR3 length equals 15 residues. Trimming left V 0 bases short and J 1 base short, with 8 bases between. In germline, CDR1 is WNHNN, CDR2 SYGVQD (reference sequence). The CDR3 protein is CASSESQLRTDTQYF. The CDR3, as DNA: TGCGCCAGCAGTGAGTCCCAGCTTCGCACAGATACGCAGTATTTT.

The CDR3 here is CASSKTGTGNTEAFF. CDR3 DNA sequence: TGTGCCAGCAGTAAAACCGGGACAGGGAACACTGAAGCTTTCTTT. The chain carries TRBV6-1 and TRBJ1-1; 8 nucleotides line up with TRBD1. From germline, CDR1 is MNHNS and CDR2 SASEGT. V gave up 5 bases and J gave up 1 base; unmatched junction bases: 6. The CDR3 loop spans 15 amino acids.

The gene calls are TRBV7-9 and TRBJ2-3; TRBD1 matches at 9 bases. The CDR3 runs 15 residues. Germline V gene lookup returns CDR1 SEHNR and CDR2 FQNEAQ (reference sequence). The junction had 3 bases not matched to a gene; V was cut back by 4 bases and J by 1 base. CDR3 coding DNA: TGTGCCAGCAGCTACAGGACAGGGGGCACAGATACGCAGTATTTT. Protein product: CASSYRTGGTDTQYF.

This clonotype was counted between two and nine times. The rearrangement uses TRBV6-2 or TRBV6-3 and TRBJ2-1, with TRBD2 matching 10 bases. The CDR3 totals 18 residues. CDR1 and CDR2 (germline): MNHEY, SVGEGT. The J segment lost 6 bases and the V segment lost 4 bases, leaving 15 bases of the junction unmatched. CDR3 region: CASSWDLAGEGEGNEQFF. The CDR3 DNA sequence: TGTGCCAGCAGTTGGGATCTAGCGGGGGAAGGAGAGGGCAATGAGCAGTTCTTC.

The V and J genes are TRBV20-1 and TRBJ2-1, with D perhaps TRBD2 (5 bases). Trimming left V 2 bases short and J 7 bases short, with 12 bases between. Per the germline V gene, CDR1 is DFQATT and CDR2 is SNEGSKA (reference sequence). The CDR3 spans 13 residues. The CDR3 sequence is CSARSPGGNEQFF. CDR3 coding DNA: TGCAGTGCTAGATCGCCTGGAGGTAATGAGCAGTTCTTC.

The chain has TRBV5-1 and TRBJ2-3, with TRBD1 as a possible D gene (5 bases). The CDR3 spans 15 residues. Germline loops: CDR1 SGHRS, CDR2 YFSETQ. V was clipped by 2 bases and J by 0 bases, with 10 bases between them. The CDR3 DNA follows: TGCGCCAGCAGCTTCCGGCAGGGCAGCACAGATACGCAGTATTTT. Translation gives CASSFRQGSTDTQYF.

The J gene is TRBJ1-5, the V gene TRBV6-1, with D possibly being TRBD1 (6 bases). V gave up 6 bases and J gave up 8 bases, with 20 bases separating them. The CDR3 is 15 residues long. Germline loops: CDR1 MNHNS, CDR2 SASEGT. The CDR3 nucleotides are TGTGCCAGCAGCACGGCAGGGGCCCCCATGGAGCCCCAGCATTTT. This encodes CASSTAGAPMEPQHF.

The chain recombines TRBV7-3 with TRBJ1-6; no clear D gene. V shed 5 bases and J shed 10 bases, with 12 bases lying between them. Germline V lookup: CDR1 SGHTA, CDR2 FQGTGA. The CDR3 sequence is 13 residues long. The CDR3 nucleotides are TGTGCCAGCAGCCCCGACCCGCGCTCACCCCTCCACTTT. The encoded protein is CASSPDPRSPLHF.

This clonotype was observed a few times. The J gene is TRBJ2-5, the V gene TRBV6-5, with D perhaps matching TRBD2 (7 bases). Germline CDR1 and CDR2: MNHEY and SVGAGI. There are 16 residues in the CDR3. Trimming stripped 0 bases from V and 9 bases from J, with 20 bases between. CDR3 amino acids: CASSYSGSGGGLAQYF. In DNA form, the CDR3 reads TGTGCCAGCAGTTACTCGGGATCGGGGGGCGGGTTGGCCCAGTACTTC.

This clonotype has a count of ten or more. The V gene is TRBV5-1, the J gene TRBJ2-2, with 10 positions matching TRBD2. This CDR3 has 16 amino acids. V shed 0 bases and J 2 bases; nucleotides not matched to a gene: 1. Looked up from germline, CDR1 is SGHRS and CDR2 is YFSETQ. The CDR3 spells CASSLASGRNTGELFF. For the CDR3, the DNA is TGCGCCAGCAGCTTGGCTAGCGGGAGAAACACCGGGGAGCTGTTTTTT.

This chain uses TRBV27 with TRBJ2-7, with D maybe TRBD1 (5 bases). This CDR3 has 14 amino acids. Germline assignment: CDR1 MNHEY and CDR2 SMNVEV (reference sequence). Trimming stripped 3 bases from V and 7 bases from J, with 16 bases between. CDR3 nucleotides: TGTGCCAGCAGTTTGGCAGGGTCATCTGGTGAGCAGTACTTC. It yields the protein CASSLAGSSGEQYF.

The DNA of the CDR3 is TGCGCCAGCAGCCCACAGACCGGGGAGCTGTTTTTT. The encoded protein is CASSPQTGELFF. The chain couples TRBV5-1 to TRBJ2-2; D is uncertain. The CDR3 sequence is 12 residues long. V gave up 4 bases and J gave up 5 bases, with 6 bases separating them. The germline V gene encodes CDR1 SGHRS and CDR2 YFSETQ.

This clonotype was observed a few times. The V call is TRBV12-3 or TRBV12-4, the J call TRBJ1-1; a possible D gene is TRBD1 (5 bases). Trimming shortened V by 6 bases and J by 5 bases, and 16 bases separated the two germline ends. The CDR3 extends over 14 amino acids. The CDR3 DNA is TGTGCCAGCAGCCACAATGGGGGGTATACTGAAGCTTTCTTT. Encoded protein: CASSHNGGYTEAFF.

The chain links TRBV4-1 to TRBJ2-7, with D unresolved. The ends were cut back, 0 bases at V and 7 bases at J, with 10 bases in the middle. The CDR3 sequence is 13 residues long. Germline V CDR1 and CDR2: MGHRA, YSYEKL. This CDR3 reads CASSQDGLEEQYF. The DNA of the CDR3 is TGCGCCAGCAGCCAAGACGGGCTGGAGGAGCAGTACTTC.

The rearrangement joins TRBV7-9 to TRBJ2-5; D uncertain. CDR3 length: 14 amino acids. The germline V gene encodes CDR1 SEHNR and CDR2 FQNEAQ (reference sequence). V was trimmed by 5 bases and J by 1 base, leaving 11 bases between them. CDR3 amino acids: CASSLIGSQETQYF. The CDR3 coding sequence is TGTGCCAGCAGCCTTATCGGCAGCCAAGAGACCCAGTACTTC.

The chain links TRBV29-1 to TRBJ2-7; 7 bases map to TRBD1. The V gene end was trimmed by 3 bases and the J gene end by 4 bases; junction bases not matched to a gene: 6. Germline-derived CDR1 and CDR2 are SQVTM and ANQGSEA. The CDR3 runs to 13 residues. For the CDR3, the DNA is TGCAGCGTTGAGTCTACAGGGGAGTACGAGCAGTACTTC. This translates into CSVESTGEYEQYF.

This clonotype was observed a few times. The chain employs TRBV27 and TRBJ2-4; possibly TRBD2 for D (7 bases). Germline V gene lookup returns CDR1 MNHEY and CDR2 SMNVEV (reference sequence). V was shortened by 6 bases and J by 0 bases, with 15 bases between the two germline ends. This CDR3 spans 16 amino acids. The DNA for the CDR3 is TGTGCCAGCAGCACCCTGGGGGGGGCAGCCAAAAACATTCAGTACTTC. Translating gives CASSTLGGAAKNIQYF.

This clonotype has a handful of counts. The CDR3 bases are TGTGCCAGCACCTTGGGGCTAGCGGGACGAACCTACTTTACGAACACCGGGGAGCTGTTTTTT. Its protein is CASTLGLAGRTYFTNTGELFF. The J gene is TRBJ2-2, the V gene TRBV6-4; 9 positions agree with TRBD2. CDR1 is MRHNA and CDR2 is SNTAGT in the germline V gene. The junction had 21 bases not matched to a gene; V was cut back by 7 bases and J by 0 bases. This CDR3 comprises 21 residues.

V gene TRBV3-1 combines with J gene TRBJ2-5; D is unclear. The V gene's germline CDR1 is LGHDT and CDR2 YNNKEL (reference sequence). There are 13 residues in the CDR3. Trimming removed 7 bases at V and 5 bases at J, with 14 bases between. The CDR3 sequence: CASTPFPGETQYF. The CDR3 region has the DNA TGTGCCAGCACCCCATTTCCCGGGGAGACCCAGTACTTC.

This clonotype was observed a handful of times. The chain employs TRBV5-1 and TRBJ2-7; 11 bases fit TRBD2. Germline trimming cut 4 bases from V and 2 bases from J; bases unmatched to any gene: 5. This CDR3 region has 15 residues. Germline CDR1 reads SGHRS; CDR2 reads YFSETQ. The CDR3 here is CASSLGLADPYEQYF. The CDR3 DNA reads as TGCGCCAGCAGCCTGGGACTAGCGGATCCCTACGAGCAGTACTTC.

This clonotype was seen many times. The genes are TRBV25-1 and TRBJ2-2; 9 positions match TRBD2. V dropped 6 bases and J dropped 4; count of bases not matched to a gene: 3. The CDR3 runs to 14 residues. Germline loops: CDR1 MGHDK, CDR2 SYGVNS. The CDR3: CASSLSGGTGELFF. The CDR3 nucleotides are TGTGCCAGCAGCCTTAGCGGGGGCACCGGGGAGCTGTTTTTT. Variable domain in full (rest from reference TRBV25-1 and TRBJ2-2): EADIYQTPRYLVIGTGKKITLECSQTMGHDKMYWYQQDPGMELHLIHYSYGVNSTEKGDLSSESTVSRIRTEHFPLTLESARPSHTSQYLCASSLSGGTGELFFGEGSRLTVL.

The chain joins TRBV7-2 to TRBJ2-5; TRBD2 aligns across 12 bases. Germline V gene lookup returns CDR1 SGHTA and CDR2 FQGNSA. The CDR3 runs 16 residues. V shed 3 bases, J shed 4 bases, and the junction held 6 bases outside the gene matches. The CDR3 nucleotides are TGTGCCAGCAGCTTCCAACTGGGACTAGCGGGAGAGACCCAGTACTTC. Its translation: CASSFQLGLAGETQYF.

Ten or more counts support this clonotype. The chain recombines TRBV5-1 with TRBJ2-1; perhaps TRBD1 as D (7 bases). The CDR3 is 14 amino acids. V was clipped by 4 bases and J by 4 bases, with 12 bases between them. CDR1 SGHRS and CDR2 YFSETQ come from the germline V gene. The DNA for the CDR3 is TGCGCCAGCAGCGGCGGGACAGTTTACAATGAGCAGTTCTTC. Its translation: CASSGGTVYNEQFF.